This is a list of T cell receptor beta chains from one sample in a study of blood T cell repertoires in COVID-19. Only in-frame clones appear in the TCRdb table, and some are missing; sequencing was by immunoSEQ multiplex PCR. The sample carries roughly 440,000 clones, roughly 88% recorded once. The material sequenced was peripheral blood. These receptors all come from a woman in her forties or fifties with COVID-19, enrolled during active disease. Both conserved end residues are part of each CDR3. D genes are given only for firm matches. The size of a clone is reported for some rows only, either as once, few or many, or as a class for expanded clones.

cdr3_length: 15
j_call: TRBJ1-6
clone_size: once
d_call: .
v_call: TRBV5-1
cdr3_nt: TGCGCCAGCAGCCCGTACGACAGGTTTAATTCACCCCTCCACTTT
cdr3_aa: CASSPYDRFNSPLHF

cdr3_length: 13
j_call: TRBJ1-2
clone_size: few
d_call: .
v_call: TRBV5-1
cdr3_nt: TGCGCCAGCACCCTTGGTCGGGAGGATGGCTACACCTTC
cdr3_aa: CASTLGREDGYTF

cdr3_length: 15
j_call: TRBJ2-1
clone_size: .
d_call: TRBD2
v_call: TRBV29-1
cdr3_nt: TGCAGCGTTGCGACGAGCGGGGGACATAACAATGAGCAGTTCTTC
cdr3_aa: CSVATSGGHNNEQFF

cdr3_length: 16
j_call: TRBJ1-2
clone_size: .
d_call: TRBD1
v_call: TRBV30
cdr3_nt: TGTGCCTGGAAGGGGCTCCGGGACAGCTTTCGTTATGGCTACACCTTC
cdr3_aa: CAWKGLRDSFRYGYTF

cdr3_length: 13
j_call: TRBJ1-2
clone_size: .
d_call: .
v_call: TRBV27
cdr3_nt: TGTGCCAGCAGTACCGGGCCTCAGGGCGGCTACACCTTC
cdr3_aa: CASSTGPQGGYTF

cdr3_length: 17
j_call: TRBJ1-6
clone_size: .
d_call: TRBD1
v_call: TRBV27
cdr3_nt: TGTGCCAGCAGCCAGATGACAGGGGGCTCCTATAATTCACCCCTCCACTTT
cdr3_aa: CASSQMTGGSYNSPLHF

cdr3_length: 13
j_call: TRBJ1-1
clone_size: .
d_call: .
v_call: TRBV30
cdr3_nt: TGTGCCTGGAGCGGGGGATTGTTCGGAGGAGCTTTCTTT
cdr3_aa: CAWSGGLFGGAFF

cdr3_length: 14
j_call: TRBJ2-1
clone_size: .
d_call: .
v_call: TRBV13
cdr3_nt: TGTGCCAGCACCCGGGACAAAAAGTACAATGAGCAGTTCTTC
cdr3_aa: CASTRDKKYNEQFF

cdr3_length: 16
j_call: TRBJ1-6
clone_size: .
d_call: TRBD1
v_call: TRBV19
cdr3_nt: TGTGCCAGTACCGGACAGGGATCAGGCGCTGGGACACCCCTCCACTTT
cdr3_aa: CASTGQGSGAGTPLHF

cdr3_length: 15
j_call: TRBJ2-5
clone_size: .
d_call: .
v_call: TRBV15
cdr3_nt: TGTGCCACCAGCAGGCCCGGTCCCGCAGGGGAGACCCAGTACTTC
cdr3_aa: CATSRPGPAGETQYF

cdr3_length: 14
j_call: TRBJ1-2
clone_size: .
d_call: .
v_call: TRBV6-5
cdr3_nt: TGTGCCAGCAGCCTCACAGGGACTACTTATGGCTACACCTTC
cdr3_aa: CASSLTGTTYGYTF

cdr3_length: 17
j_call: TRBJ1-1
clone_size: .
d_call: .
v_call: TRBV11-2
cdr3_nt: TGTGCCAGCAGCTTAGCGGATTTCGGGGGACGAGGGACTGAAGCTTTCTTT
cdr3_aa: CASSLADFGGRGTEAFF

cdr3_length: 15
j_call: TRBJ2-7
clone_size: .
d_call: TRBD2
v_call: TRBV4-1
cdr3_nt: TGCGCCAGCCGCCACCTGGGACTACCTTTCTCCGAGCAGTACTTC
cdr3_aa: CASRHLGLPFSEQYF

cdr3_length: 15
j_call: TRBJ2-7
clone_size: .
d_call: TRBD2
v_call: TRBV5-4
cdr3_nt: TGTGCCAGCGCCACCAGTAGCGGGAGCCCCTACGAGCAGTACTTC
cdr3_aa: CASATSSGSPYEQYF

cdr3_length: 13
j_call: TRBJ2-2
clone_size: .
d_call: .
v_call: TRBV5-1
cdr3_nt: TGCGCCAGCAGGGAGAGAAACACCGGGGAGCTGTTTTTT
cdr3_aa: CASRERNTGELFF

cdr3_length: 15
j_call: TRBJ2-2
clone_size: .
d_call: .
v_call: TRBV7-3
cdr3_nt: TGTGCCAGCAGCCCGGTTGCACGGAACACCGGGGAGCTGTTTTTT
cdr3_aa: CASSPVARNTGELFF

cdr3_length: 15
j_call: TRBJ2-2
clone_size: .
d_call: .
v_call: TRBV7-6
cdr3_nt: TGTGCCAGCAGCTTAAGGGGAAAAGGTGGCGGGGAGCTGTTTTTT
cdr3_aa: CASSLRGKGGGELFF

cdr3_length: 15
j_call: TRBJ1-1
clone_size: .
d_call: TRBD1
v_call: TRBV5-1
cdr3_nt: TGCGCCAGCAGCTCGGGGGACAGGGGGGAGACTGAAGCTTTCTTT
cdr3_aa: CASSSGDRGETEAFF

cdr3_length: 14
j_call: TRBJ1-2
clone_size: .
d_call: .
v_call: TRBV19
cdr3_nt: TGTGCCAGTAGCGGAGGGATAGCGAACTATGGCTACACCTTC
cdr3_aa: CASSGGIANYGYTF

cdr3_length: 14
j_call: TRBJ2-5
clone_size: .
d_call: .
v_call: TRBV5-8
cdr3_nt: TGTGCCAGCAGCCGCCGACTAGTGCAACCCACCCAGTACTTC
cdr3_aa: CASSRRLVQPTQYF

cdr3_length: 15
j_call: TRBJ2-5
clone_size: .
d_call: TRBD2
v_call: TRBV5-1
cdr3_nt: TGCGCCAGCAGCTTGGCCGCGGGGGGCGGGGAGACCCAGTACTTC
cdr3_aa: CASSLAAGGGETQYF